This note documents a single T cell receptor (beta chain) sequence. The antigen remains undetermined. The data are from a study of cytomegalovirus exposure and HLA in healthy donors. The PCR contained 60 Vbeta and 13 Jbeta primers. TCRdb keeps only in-frame clones here, not all; method: immunoSEQ multiplex PCR. The table includes about 140,000 clones, 61% detected once. Healthy donors of bone marrow made up the group. Findings and limits, study-wide: Cytomegalovirus status was reportedly diagnosed by the classifier with high specificity and sensitivity. TCR beta sequences reportedly predicted most subjects' HLA-A and HLA-B alleles accurately.

V dropped 2 bases and J dropped 0 bases, with 12 bases sitting between them. Germline V gene data show CDR1 as SGHVS and CDR2 as FQNEAQ. This CDR3 spans 16 amino acids. The chain links TRBV7-8 to TRBJ2-3; D call uncertain. Sequencing input: PBMCs. This TCR was recovered from a male donor in good health and CMV-seronegative. The CDR3 sequence is CASSLRFRKSTDTQYF. CDR3 nucleotides: TGTGCCAGCAGCTTACGCTTCAGGAAAAGCACAGATACGCAGTATTTT.